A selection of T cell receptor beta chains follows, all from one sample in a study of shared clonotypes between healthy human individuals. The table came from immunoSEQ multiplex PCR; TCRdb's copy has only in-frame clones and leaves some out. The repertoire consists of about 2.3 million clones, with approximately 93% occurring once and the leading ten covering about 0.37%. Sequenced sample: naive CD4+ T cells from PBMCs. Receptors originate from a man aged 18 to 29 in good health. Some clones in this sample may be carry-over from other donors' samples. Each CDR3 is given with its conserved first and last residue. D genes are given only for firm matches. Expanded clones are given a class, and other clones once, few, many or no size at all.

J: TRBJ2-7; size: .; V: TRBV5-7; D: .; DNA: TGTGCCAGCAGCTTAAGGGAGGGTGTGGACAGTTCCTACGAGCAGTACTTC; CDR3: CASSLREGVDSSYEQYF
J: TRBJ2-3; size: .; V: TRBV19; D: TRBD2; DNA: TGTGCCAGTAGTATACTGCGGGAGGGAGCGGGATTCACAGATACGCAGTATTTT; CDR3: CASSILREGAGFTDTQYF
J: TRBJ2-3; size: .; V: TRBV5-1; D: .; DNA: TGCGCCAGCAGCTTGTATGGGGGCAGAGGCACAGATACGCAGTATTTT; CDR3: CASSLYGGRGTDTQYF
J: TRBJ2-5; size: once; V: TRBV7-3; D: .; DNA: TGTGCCAGCAGCTCGGCCGGGGCGCAAGAGACCCAGTACTTC; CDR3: CASSSAGAQETQYF
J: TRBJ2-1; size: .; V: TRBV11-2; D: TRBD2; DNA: TGTGCCAGCAAGACGGGAGGGCCTGTCTACAATGAGCAGTTCTTC; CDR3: CASKTGGPVYNEQFF
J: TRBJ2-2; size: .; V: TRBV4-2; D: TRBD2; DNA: TGTGCCAGCAGCCGAGGGACTAGCGGAGCGAACACCGGGGAGCTGTTTTTT; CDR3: CASSRGTSGANTGELFF
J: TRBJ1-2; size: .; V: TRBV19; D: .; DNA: TGTGCCAGTAGCCTTGGGTTTCGTAGTGGCTACACCTTC; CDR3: CASSLGFRSGYTF
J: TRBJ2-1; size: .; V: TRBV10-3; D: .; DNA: TGTGCCATCAGTGAGTCCCCGGGGGGCGGGCAGTTCTTC; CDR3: CAISESPGGGQFF
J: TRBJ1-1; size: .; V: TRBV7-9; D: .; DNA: TGTGCCGGCGAGGGAAGTCTCGGTGAAGCTTTCTTT; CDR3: CAGEGSLGEAFF
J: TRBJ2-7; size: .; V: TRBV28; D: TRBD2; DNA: TGTGCCAGCAGTTTAACGGGAGGCACCTCCGAGCAGTACTTC; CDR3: CASSLTGGTSEQYF
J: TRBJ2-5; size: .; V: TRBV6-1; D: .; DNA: TGTGCCAGCAGGTCGTCAGGTCAAGAGACCCAGTACTTC; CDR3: CASRSSGQETQYF
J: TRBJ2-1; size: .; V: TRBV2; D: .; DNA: TGTGCCAGCAGTGATTTAGCCGACGCCTACAATGAGCAGTTCTTC; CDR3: CASSDLADAYNEQFF
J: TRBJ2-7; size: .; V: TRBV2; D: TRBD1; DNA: TGTGCCAGCAATCGGGCGGGACAGGGGGCGAACGAGCAGTACTTC; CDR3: CASNRAGQGANEQYF
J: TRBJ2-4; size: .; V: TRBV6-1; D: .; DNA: TGTGCCAGCAGTGAAGTCTGGACACCGCTAGCCAAAAACATTCAGTACTTC; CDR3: CASSEVWTPLAKNIQYF
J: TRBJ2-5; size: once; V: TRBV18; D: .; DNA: TGTGCCAGCTCACCACTATCCCGATCCTCCCGGGAGACCCAGTACTTC; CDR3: CASSPLSRSSRETQYF
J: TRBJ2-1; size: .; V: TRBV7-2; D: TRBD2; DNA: TGTGCCAGCAGCTTAGCGGGGACTAGCGTCCATGAGCAGTTCTTC; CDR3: CASSLAGTSVHEQFF
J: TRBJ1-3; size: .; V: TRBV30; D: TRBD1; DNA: TGTGCCTGGACTAAAAACAGGGGGGTGGCTGGAAACACCATATATTTT; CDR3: CAWTKNRGVAGNTIYF
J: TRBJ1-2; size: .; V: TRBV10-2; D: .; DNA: TGCGCCAGCAGTGACACCCCCTCTGACCGTTTGAATGGCTACACCTTC; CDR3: CASSDTPSDRLNGYTF
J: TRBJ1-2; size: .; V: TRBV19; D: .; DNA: TGTGCCAGTACCGTTACAGGGCTGATCGGCTACACCTTC; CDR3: CASTVTGLIGYTF
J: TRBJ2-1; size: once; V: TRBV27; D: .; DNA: TGTGCCAGCAGTTTGACACCCGGGACGGGAGCCTACAATGAGCAGTTCTTC; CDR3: CASSLTPGTGAYNEQFF
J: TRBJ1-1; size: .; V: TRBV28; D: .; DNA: TGTGCCAGCAGTTTCAGGGGAGAGCTATTAGGATCTGAAGCTTTCTTT; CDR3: CASSFRGELLGSEAFF
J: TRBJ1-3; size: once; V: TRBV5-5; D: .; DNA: TGTGCCAGCAGCTTGGTAGGGACCGCTGGAAACACCATATATTTT; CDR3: CASSLVGTAGNTIYF
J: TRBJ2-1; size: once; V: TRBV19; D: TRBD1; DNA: TGTGCCAGTAGTCTAGGACAGGTCAATGAGCAGTTCTTC; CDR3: CASSLGQVNEQFF
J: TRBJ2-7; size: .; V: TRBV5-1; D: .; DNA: TGCGCCAGCAGCTTGGTTGGGGGTCAAAGGCACGAGCAGTACTTC; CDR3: CASSLVGGQRHEQYF
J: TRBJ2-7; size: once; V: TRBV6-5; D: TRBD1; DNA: TGTGCCAGCTGGGACAGGGTGCGGGAGCAGTACTTC; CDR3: CASWDRVREQYF
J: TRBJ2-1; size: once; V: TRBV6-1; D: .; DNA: TGTGCCAGCAGTGCAAGTCATATATCCTCCTACAATGAGCAGTTCTTC; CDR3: CASSASHISSYNEQFF
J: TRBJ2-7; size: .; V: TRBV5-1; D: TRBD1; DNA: TGCGCCAGCAGCTCGGGACAGGGCAACTACGAGCAGTACTTC; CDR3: CASSSGQGNYEQYF
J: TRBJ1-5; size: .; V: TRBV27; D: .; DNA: TGTGCCAGCAGTTTCGGCGGGAGCAATCAGCCCCAGCATTTT; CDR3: CASSFGGSNQPQHF
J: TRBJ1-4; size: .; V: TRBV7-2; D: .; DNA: TGTGCCAGCAGCCCCCCGGGGTACGGTGAAAAACTGTTTTTT; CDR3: CASSPPGYGEKLFF
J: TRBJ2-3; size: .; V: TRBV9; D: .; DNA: TGTGCCAGCAGCCCCTTTGGGATCAAAGTTCCTGGCACAGATACGCAGTATTTT; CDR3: CASSPFGIKVPGTDTQYF
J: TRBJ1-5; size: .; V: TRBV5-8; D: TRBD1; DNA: TGTGCCAGCAGATCTACCGGGACAGGCGTCAATCAGCCCCAGCATTTT; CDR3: CASRSTGTGVNQPQHF
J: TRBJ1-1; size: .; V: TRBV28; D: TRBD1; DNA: TGTGCCAGCAGTGCGGGACAGAGCCGGACTGAAGCTTTCTTT; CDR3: CASSAGQSRTEAFF
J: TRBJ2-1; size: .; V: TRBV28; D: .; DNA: TGTGCCAGCAGTTCGTTATACAATGAGCAGTTCTTC; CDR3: CASSSLYNEQFF